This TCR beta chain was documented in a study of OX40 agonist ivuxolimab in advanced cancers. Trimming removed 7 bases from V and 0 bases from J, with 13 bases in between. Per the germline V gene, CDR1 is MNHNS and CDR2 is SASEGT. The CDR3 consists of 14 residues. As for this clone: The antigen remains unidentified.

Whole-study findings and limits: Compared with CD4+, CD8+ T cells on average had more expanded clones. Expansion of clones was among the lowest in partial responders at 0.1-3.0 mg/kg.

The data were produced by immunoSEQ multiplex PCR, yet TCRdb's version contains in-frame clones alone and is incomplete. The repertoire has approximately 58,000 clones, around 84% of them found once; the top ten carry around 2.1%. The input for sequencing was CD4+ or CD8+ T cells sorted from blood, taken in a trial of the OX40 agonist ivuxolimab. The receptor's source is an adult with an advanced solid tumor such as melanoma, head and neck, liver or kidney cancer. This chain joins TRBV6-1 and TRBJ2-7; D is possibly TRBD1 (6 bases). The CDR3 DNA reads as TGTGCCAGCATATCTTTGACAGGCTCCTACGAGCAGTACTTC. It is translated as CASISLTGSYEQYF.